These T cell receptor beta chains were read from a single sample in a study of control samples from healthy donors and cancer patients. Assay: immunoSEQ multiplex PCR; the TCRdb copy retains only in-frame clones and omits some. The sample includes about 250,000 clones, over 70% seen only once; the top ten take 13%. Sequenced sample: PBMCs. Source of these receptors: a woman aged 60-75 years with lung cancer. Both conserved end residues are part of each CDR3. A D gene is named only where the DNA matches it firmly. A clone size is listed for some rows: how often the clone was seen (once, few, many), or a class if it is expanded.

abundance: .; v_gene: TRBV12-3/TRBV12-4; j_gene: TRBJ1-2; d_gene: .; CDR3aa: CASSVWGRGYTF; CDR3nt: TGTGCCAGCAGCGTGTGGGGTCGCGGCTACACCTTC
abundance: .; v_gene: TRBV2; j_gene: TRBJ1-6; d_gene: TRBD1; CDR3aa: CASFGQGDSPLHF; CDR3nt: TGTGCCAGCTTCGGACAGGGGGATTCACCCCTCCACTTT
abundance: few; v_gene: TRBV7-2; j_gene: TRBJ1-1; d_gene: .; CDR3aa: CASSTHMNTEAFF; CDR3nt: TGTGCCAGCAGCACCCATATGAACACTGAAGCTTTCTTT
abundance: .; v_gene: TRBV12-3/TRBV12-4; j_gene: TRBJ2-1; d_gene: .; CDR3aa: CASSLLNEQFF; CDR3nt: TGTGCCAGCAGTTTACTGAATGAGCAGTTCTTC
abundance: .; v_gene: TRBV7-3; j_gene: TRBJ2-5; d_gene: TRBD2; CDR3aa: CASSPTGSGGPQETQYF; CDR3nt: TGTGCCAGCAGCCCAACGGGGAGCGGGGGGCCCCAAGAGACCCAGTACTTC
abundance: .; v_gene: TRBV11-2; j_gene: TRBJ2-7; d_gene: .; CDR3aa: CASSLDRVLQYF; CDR3nt: TGTGCCAGCAGCTTAGATCGGGTTTTGCAGTACTTC
abundance: .; v_gene: TRBV9; j_gene: TRBJ2-5; d_gene: TRBD2; CDR3aa: CASSVGGGPGETQYF; CDR3nt: TGTGCCAGCAGCGTCGGGGGAGGGCCCGGGGAGACCCAGTACTTC
abundance: .; v_gene: TRBV10-2; j_gene: TRBJ1-6; d_gene: .; CDR3aa: CASSEVDRYNSPLHF; CDR3nt: TGCGCCAGCAGTGAAGTCGACCGTTATAATTCACCCCTCCACTTT
abundance: many; v_gene: TRBV18; j_gene: TRBJ2-7; d_gene: TRBD2; CDR3aa: CASSPSGPPSYEQYF; CDR3nt: TGTGCCAGCTCCCCTAGCGGGCCGCCCTCCTACGAGCAGTACTTC
abundance: .; v_gene: TRBV11-2; j_gene: TRBJ2-7; d_gene: TRBD2; CDR3aa: CASTRRGAGTNEQYF; CDR3nt: TGTGCCAGCACTCGGCGGGGGGCAGGGACGAACGAGCAGTACTTC
abundance: .; v_gene: TRBV5-1; j_gene: TRBJ2-3; d_gene: .; CDR3aa: CASSLAGQGSTDTQYF; CDR3nt: TGCGCCAGCAGCTTGGCAGGGCAGGGGAGCACAGATACGCAGTATTTT
abundance: once; v_gene: TRBV3-1/TRBV3-2; j_gene: TRBJ2-7; d_gene: TRBD2; CDR3aa: CASSRTRYDSYEQYF; CDR3nt: TGTGCCAGCAGCCGGACTAGATACGACTCCTACGAGCAGTACTTC
abundance: .; v_gene: TRBV4-1; j_gene: TRBJ1-5; d_gene: .; CDR3aa: CASSQAQHQPQHF; CDR3nt: TGCGCCAGCAGCCAAGCCCAGCATCAGCCCCAGCATTTT
abundance: .; v_gene: TRBV7-3; j_gene: TRBJ2-7; d_gene: .; CDR3aa: CASSLNSGSEQYF; CDR3nt: TGTGCCAGCAGCTTAAATAGCGGCAGCGAGCAGTACTTC
abundance: .; v_gene: TRBV19; j_gene: TRBJ2-2; d_gene: TRBD1; CDR3aa: CASSPQGAMGGELFF; CDR3nt: TGTGCCAGTAGTCCCCAGGGGGCGATGGGCGGGGAGCTGTTTTTT
abundance: .; v_gene: TRBV12-3/TRBV12-4; j_gene: TRBJ2-3; d_gene: .; CDR3aa: CASSQKGAQYF; CDR3nt: TGTGCCAGCAGCCAGAAGGGGGCGCAGTATTTT
abundance: .; v_gene: TRBV2; j_gene: TRBJ2-7; d_gene: TRBD2; CDR3aa: CARGLADEQYF; CDR3nt: TGTGCCAGGGGACTAGCGGATGAGCAGTACTTC
abundance: few; v_gene: TRBV10-3; j_gene: TRBJ2-5; d_gene: TRBD2; CDR3aa: CAINTERTSQETQYF; CDR3nt: TGTGCCATCAATACCGAGCGGACTAGCCAAGAGACCCAGTACTTC
abundance: .; v_gene: TRBV4-2; j_gene: TRBJ2-1; d_gene: TRBD2; CDR3aa: CASSQDSRLAGGEQFF; CDR3nt: TGTGCCAGCAGCCAAGATTCTAGGCTAGCGGGCGGAGAGCAGTTCTTC
abundance: .; v_gene: TRBV5-1; j_gene: TRBJ2-2; d_gene: TRBD1; CDR3aa: CASSLGQGVGTGELFF; CDR3nt: TGCGCCAGCAGCTTGGGACAGGGAGTAGGCACCGGGGAGCTGTTTTTT
abundance: .; v_gene: TRBV19; j_gene: TRBJ2-1; d_gene: .; CDR3aa: CASLGFGGTGNEQFF; CDR3nt: TGTGCCAGCCTGGGGTTTGGCGGTACGGGCAATGAGCAGTTCTTC
abundance: .; v_gene: TRBV3-1/TRBV3-2; j_gene: TRBJ1-2; d_gene: .; CDR3aa: CASSQDPGRPEWGYTF; CDR3nt: TGTGCCAGCAGCCAAGATCCAGGTCGCCCGGAATGGGGCTACACCTTC
abundance: few; v_gene: TRBV18; j_gene: TRBJ2-3; d_gene: .; CDR3aa: CASSAGAGATDTQYF; CDR3nt: TGTGCCAGCTCAGCAGGGGCGGGAGCCACAGATACGCAGTATTTT
abundance: .; v_gene: TRBV2; j_gene: TRBJ1-4; d_gene: .; CDR3aa: CASSEVGQEKLFF; CDR3nt: TGTGCCAGCAGTGAGGTGGGTCAGGAAAAACTGTTTTTT
abundance: few; v_gene: TRBV5-8; j_gene: TRBJ2-7; d_gene: .; CDR3aa: CASSLMLDPYEQYF; CDR3nt: TGTGCCAGCAGCCTCATGCTGGACCCCTACGAGCAGTACTTC
abundance: few; v_gene: TRBV21-1; j_gene: TRBJ1-4; d_gene: .; CDR3aa: CASSSHSQGANEKLFF; CDR3nt: TGTGCCAGCAGCTCCCACAGCCAGGGAGCTAATGAAAAACTGTTTTTT
abundance: .; v_gene: TRBV7-9; j_gene: TRBJ2-7; d_gene: TRBD2; CDR3aa: CASSAGVAPNSYEQYF; CDR3nt: TGTGCCAGCAGCGCGGGAGTGGCACCAAACTCCTACGAGCAGTACTTC
abundance: .; v_gene: TRBV5-4; j_gene: TRBJ1-2; d_gene: .; CDR3aa: CASSFKGGRDYGYTF; CDR3nt: TGTGCCAGCAGCTTTAAGGGGGGAAGGGACTATGGCTACACCTTC
abundance: once; v_gene: TRBV11-2; j_gene: TRBJ1-1; d_gene: TRBD1; CDR3aa: CASSAIRDRGNTEAFF; CDR3nt: TGTGCCAGCAGCGCCATTCGAGACAGGGGGAACACTGAAGCTTTCTTT
abundance: .; v_gene: TRBV11-2; j_gene: TRBJ1-3; d_gene: .; CDR3aa: CASSPIQGAGNTIYF; CDR3nt: TGTGCCAGCAGCCCCATCCAGGGAGCCGGAAACACCATATATTTT
abundance: few; v_gene: TRBV18; j_gene: TRBJ2-1; d_gene: .; CDR3aa: CASSADRNNEQFF; CDR3nt: TGTGCCAGCTCAGCCGACAGGAACAATGAGCAGTTCTTC
abundance: .; v_gene: TRBV2; j_gene: TRBJ1-1; d_gene: .; CDR3aa: CASKGQRNTEAFF; CDR3nt: TGTGCCAGCAAAGGACAGCGGAACACTGAAGCTTTCTTT
abundance: .; v_gene: TRBV5-6; j_gene: TRBJ1-1; d_gene: .; CDR3aa: CASSLYSEAFF; CDR3nt: TGTGCCAGCAGCTTATACAGTGAAGCTTTCTTT
abundance: once; v_gene: TRBV3-1/TRBV3-2; j_gene: TRBJ1-1; d_gene: .; CDR3aa: CASRRAGGWDTEAFF; CDR3nt: TGTGCCAGCAGACGTGCGGGGGGCTGGGACACTGAAGCTTTCTTT
abundance: .; v_gene: TRBV5-4; j_gene: TRBJ2-2; d_gene: .; CDR3aa: CASSLITGELFF; CDR3nt: TGTGCCAGCAGCTTGATCACCGGGGAGCTGTTTTTT
abundance: few; v_gene: TRBV29-1; j_gene: TRBJ2-7; d_gene: .; CDR3aa: CSAGKGGPGTSYEQYF; CDR3nt: TGCAGCGCGGGAAAAGGGGGACCTGGGACGTCCTACGAGCAGTACTTC
abundance: .; v_gene: TRBV20-1; j_gene: TRBJ2-5; d_gene: .; CDR3aa: CSARGGETQYF; CDR3nt: TGCAGTGCTAGGGGGGGAGAGACCCAGTACTTC
abundance: .; v_gene: TRBV4-2; j_gene: TRBJ1-2; d_gene: .; CDR3aa: CASSRRFVDSGAHYGYTF; CDR3nt: TGTGCCAGCAGCCGCCGATTTGTGGACTCGGGTGCCCACTATGGCTACACCTTC
abundance: few; v_gene: TRBV3-1/TRBV3-2; j_gene: TRBJ2-1; d_gene: TRBD1; CDR3aa: CASSQVKRQGAGDEQFF; CDR3nt: TGTGCCAGCAGCCAAGTAAAGAGGCAGGGGGCTGGGGATGAGCAGTTCTTC
abundance: .; v_gene: TRBV7-3; j_gene: TRBJ2-5; d_gene: TRBD1; CDR3aa: CASSPRQGAGETQYF; CDR3nt: TGTGCCAGCAGCCCGAGGCAGGGGGCCGGAGAGACCCAGTACTTC
abundance: .; v_gene: TRBV29-1; j_gene: TRBJ2-1; d_gene: .; CDR3aa: CSVEVTGPYNEQFF; CDR3nt: TGCAGCGTTGAAGTAACAGGCCCTTACAATGAGCAGTTCTTC
abundance: .; v_gene: TRBV9; j_gene: TRBJ1-1; d_gene: .; CDR3aa: CASSVAGDTEAFF; CDR3nt: TGTGCCAGCAGCGTAGCCGGGGACACTGAAGCTTTCTTT
abundance: .; v_gene: TRBV4-2; j_gene: TRBJ1-5; d_gene: .; CDR3aa: CASSQEGATNQPQHF; CDR3nt: TGTGCCAGCAGCCAAGAGGGGGCAACCAATCAGCCCCAGCATTTT
abundance: few; v_gene: TRBV9; j_gene: TRBJ1-3; d_gene: TRBD1; CDR3aa: CASSVGTVASGNTIYF; CDR3nt: TGTGCCAGCAGCGTCGGGACAGTTGCTTCTGGAAACACCATATATTTT
abundance: .; v_gene: TRBV2; j_gene: TRBJ2-5; d_gene: TRBD2; CDR3aa: CASSGASGGQETQYF; CDR3nt: TGTGCCAGCAGTGGCGCTAGCGGGGGGCAGGAGACCCAGTACTTC
abundance: .; v_gene: TRBV19; j_gene: TRBJ1-2; d_gene: .; CDR3aa: CASSINPREGIGYTF; CDR3nt: TGTGCCAGTAGTATAAACCCTCGAGAGGGAATTGGCTACACCTTC
abundance: .; v_gene: TRBV19; j_gene: TRBJ2-7; d_gene: .; CDR3aa: CASSIGGGTGSYEQYF; CDR3nt: TGTGCCAGTAGTATCGGAGGGGGCACGGGCTCCTACGAGCAGTACTTC
abundance: few; v_gene: TRBV10-1; j_gene: TRBJ1-1; d_gene: .; CDR3aa: CASRRDGNTEAFF; CDR3nt: TGCGCCAGCAGGAGGGACGGTAACACTGAAGCTTTCTTT
abundance: .; v_gene: TRBV20-1; j_gene: TRBJ2-3; d_gene: .; CDR3aa: CSARDLDTQYF; CDR3nt: TGCAGTGCGAGGGACTTGGATACGCAGTATTTT
abundance: .; v_gene: TRBV24-1; j_gene: TRBJ2-1; d_gene: .; CDR3aa: CATSGSSYNEQFF; CDR3nt: TGTGCCACCAGTGGGAGCTCCTACAATGAGCAGTTCTTC